These 6 T cell receptor beta chains came from one sample sequenced in a study of CD8+ T cells in alopecia areata. Investigators isolated RNA and reverse transcribed it into cDNA to act as the sequencing template. The assay was immunoSEQ multiplex PCR, and TCRdb's table has in-frame clones only and misses some. The sample has some 82,000 clones, around 54% seen once. The source material was NKG2D-high CD8+ T cells sorted from blood. These receptors were taken from a human donor with alopecia areata.

The chain joins TRBV29-1 to TRBJ2-7; no reliable D call. This CDR3 has 11 amino acids. Germline V gives CDR1 SQVTM, CDR2 ANQGSEA. Trimming pared 7 bases from V and 4 bases from J, leaving 11 bases between. The CDR3 reads CSAITEYEQYF. Here the CDR3 DNA reads TGCAGCGCGATTACAGAGTACGAGCAGTACTTC.

This sequence joins TRBV27 and TRBJ2-2, with no clear D. The CDR3 contains 12 residues. V gave up 3 bases and J gave up 4 bases, with 3 bases separating them. In germline, CDR1 is MNHEY, CDR2 SMNVEV (reference sequence). The CDR3 reads CASSLVTGELFF. The CDR3 nucleotides are TGTGCCAGCAGTTTGGTCACCGGGGAGCTGTTTTTT.

The chain is built from TRBV20-1 and TRBJ1-3, with D uncertain. Germline CDR1 is DFQATT and CDR2 is SNEGSKA (reference sequence). V lost 5 bases and J lost 7, with 9 bases in between. CDR3 length: 11 residues. The chain's CDR3 is CSAWVANTIYF. The CDR3 DNA is TGCAGTGCTTGGGTGGCCAACACCATATATTTT.

V is TRBV5-6 and J is TRBJ2-5; D is perhaps TRBD1 (5 bases). This CDR3 region has 13 residues. V was shortened by 3 bases and J by 5 bases, with 11 bases between the two germline ends. The germline gives CDR1 SGHDT, CDR2 YYEEEE. DNA for the CDR3: TGTGCCAGCAGCTACAGGAGTTGGGAGACCCAGTACTTC. Amino acids: CASSYRSWETQYF.

The rearrangement joins TRBV29-1 to TRBJ1-2; 8 bases are shared with TRBD1. CDR1 and CDR2 (germline): SQVTM, ANQGSEA. V was clipped by 6 bases and J by 5 bases; unmatched bases: 11. CDR3 length equals 14 residues. In nucleotides, the CDR3 is TGCAGCGTGCACAGGGGGGCGAACCCATATGGCTACACCTTC. It is translated as CSVHRGANPYGYTF.

This chain uses TRBV5-4 with TRBJ1-2; D remains ambiguous. Germline V lookup: CDR1 SGHNT, CDR2 YYREEE (reference sequence). The CDR3 covers 15 residues. The V end was cut by 0 bases, the J end by 0 bases, with 9 bases between. CDR3: CASSLERIANYGYTF. The DNA for the CDR3 is TGTGCCAGCAGCTTGGAAAGGATAGCTAACTATGGCTACACCTTC. Together with reference TRBV5-4 and TRBJ1-2, the CDR3 gives the full variable domain: ETGVTQSPTHLIKTRGQQVTLRCSSQSGHNTVSWYQQALGQGPQFIFQYYREEENGRGNFPPRFSGLQFPNYSSELNVNALELDDSALYLCASSLERIANYGYTFGSGTRLTVV.